The present entry profiles one TCR beta chain with its context. The specificity of this receptor is unknown. Its ends do not fully match the called genes, so a read error is possible. The germline V gene (reference sequence) provides CDR1 SSHAT and CDR2 FNYEAQ. From cysteine to phenylalanine, the CDR3 is 14 amino acids long. Only the CDR3 DNA is retained, 42 bases long and in frame from the first base. The cohort consisted of 650 to 700 healthy bone marrow donors. Cohort members were all nominally healthy when sampled, although unrecorded immune exposures were likely present. The donor tested CMV seronegative and was one of the 352 seronegative cohort members. A peripheral blood sample was collected from each donor, and TCR beta sequencing was performed on peripheral blood mononuclear cells. Genomic DNA extraction from the blood cell samples was performed with the Qiagen DNeasy Blood Extraction Kit.

The sample is drawn from a study of cytomegalovirus exposure and HLA in healthy donors (dated by TCRdb to about 2017). At the level of the whole study: An earlier analysis of several hundred of the donors reported more than 250 Gb of sequence data and more than 90 million unique TCR beta sequences from 150 million to 200 million T cells. High-throughput TCR immunosequencing, statistical association of individual TCRs with disease status, and machine learning were combined to predict cytomegalovirus infection status. Among some 410 genotyped donors of the cohort, an average of approximately 230,000 unique TCR beta nucleotide sequences were sequenced per donor, roughly 20% of them non-productive. In an earlier analysis of 587 of the donors, high-throughput TCR beta sequencing was used to judge whether each TCR beta V gene segment behaved as functional or pseudogenic. The study was designed to test whether signatures of past pathogen exposure could be identified by cataloging public T cell receptors. Alongside the repertoire data, information on donor age, sex, ethnicity and CMV serostatus was compiled. Class I and class II HLA loci were covered by the typing at four-digit resolution. The T cell repertoires of 700 or so subjects were profiled by immunosequencing and related to cytomegalovirus serostatus. Genome-wide SNP genotypes for about 55% of the roughly 670 donors were used in a later genetic analysis, which treated that subset as a discovery cohort. Approximately 310 gigabases of sequencing data and around 87 million unique TCR sequences were included in an early release covering several hundred HLA-typed donors. Among the roughly 430 genotyped donors, roughly 80% belonged to the genetic ancestry cluster associated with self-reported Caucasian donors. The number of typed donors differed by locus: about 620-640 for A, B, C, DRB1 and DQB1; approximately 520 for DQA1; some 590 for DPA1; and some 470 for DPB1. Because of strong linkage in the cohort, roughly five DR-DQ haplotypes were treated as single units for association and clustering. All discovery cohort repertoires had been generated on a single sequencing platform. A later analysis re-examined previously published TCR beta repertoires from just over 650 donors and added high-resolution HLA genotyping to investigate patterns of TCR occurrence. In addition to the first cohort of 500 to 850 subjects, a separate validation cohort of 120 different subjects was used. The later analysis used no new phenotypic data to find candidate immune exposures, relying instead on TCR beta sequences and their occurrence across donors. On the study overall, not on this receptor specifically: Presence/absence analyses assumed roughly uniform sequencing depth across donors, an assumption that may not hold. Because some donors lacked HLA typing at each locus, the association tests relied only on the typed subset. In a later analysis, most CMV-associated TCR beta chains were found to appear HLA-restricted, with HLA associations seemingly driven largely by CMV exposure. A group of highly shared sequence variants was considered likely to be a technical artifact of the sequencing pipeline. The only immune exposure information available for the cohort was CMV serostatus. In a later genetic analysis, fewer N-insertions in productive TCRs were reported among donors in an Asian-associated ancestry cluster than the roughly 700-donor mean. It was suggested by the authors that the approach could potentially be generalized to other disease states and immunological phenotypes. Because counts were too low, about 18 rarely observed V segments, including chromosome 9 orphons, were excluded from the earlier analysis of about 500 of the donors. While some public TCRs were present in many individuals, most TCR sequences turned up only very rarely across donors. A later analysis found that HLA-associated TCR beta chains were more clonally expanded and had lower generation probabilities than equally common non-associated chains. A later analysis associated 15,000 to 20,000 TCR beta sequences with specific HLA alleles at a false discovery rate of 0.05. When HLA alleles, especially DR and DQ, strongly co-occurred, TCR associations were difficult to assign to individual alleles. A further reported finding was that TCR beta sequences accurately predicted the HLA-A and HLA-B alleles for most subjects in the first cohort. In an earlier analysis of 587 of the donors, most TCR beta V segments appeared in productive rearrangements about 87% or about 30% of the time, broadly matching IMGT annotations. According to a later analysis, TCR association rates differed among HLA loci, with DRB1 alleles showing the most associated TCRs and HLA-C alleles showing the fewest. The classifier was reported to diagnose cytomegalovirus status with high specificity and sensitivity in both the original cohort and the validation cohort. This cohort had only TCR beta chains sequenced, and the lack of alpha or paired-chain data limited which features could be detected. Correlated functional status among segregating V segments might be attributable to linkage disequilibrium, but an unknown experimental factor could not be ruled out. Several of the top co-occurrence clusters appeared to be linked to parvovirus B19, influenza, CMV and Epstein-Barr virus, according to a later analysis. Some IMGT-functional V segments, including TRBV6-2 and TRBV6-3, could not be distinguished by the 87-base-pair reads and were therefore excluded. A later genetic analysis associated a missense DCLRE1C variant with V-gene and J-gene trimming of TCR beta chains, and an independent cohort replicated the association. A total of roughly 160 TCR beta chains were listed by the study as associated with cytomegalovirus. In vitro tests confirmed that three of the cytomegalovirus-associated TCR beta chains recognize cytomegalovirus antigens.

Library preparation used the immunoSEQ multiplex PCR assay. For the multiplex PCR, a mixture combining 60 forward primers for TCR Vbeta segments and 13 reverse primers for TCR Jbeta segments was used. The CDR3 region of rearranged TCR beta genes was amplified from genomic DNA with a multiplex PCR assay. The Illumina HiSeq System was used to sequence the amplified TCR beta libraries as 87-base-pair reads. Regarding the original processing steps: A later analysis counted tens of millions of unique TCR beta chains across the 640 or so repertoires, and some 12 million of these chains were shared by at least two donors. To remove PCR and sequencing errors, raw reads were error-corrected and collapsed into unique sequences using a nearest-neighbor algorithm that merged closely related sequences. To assign V, D and J gene segments, CDR3 sequences were aligned to IMGT reference sequences. Each retained sequence needed at least a six-nucleotide match to both a V gene segment and a J gene segment. Rearrangements were called productive when the CDR3 lacked stop codons and stayed in frame with V and J; all others were non-productive. Following IMGT convention, CDR3 was defined as the stretch from the second conserved V-encoded cysteine to the conserved J-encoded phenylalanine. The earlier analysis of about 610 of the donors excluded any sequence lacking an unambiguous match to a single V gene segment. An earlier analysis of about 600 of the donors called V segments functional above 56.7% productive rearrangements and segregating when the between-donor standard deviation exceeded 5%. A statistical classification framework was developed to diagnose cytomegalovirus status using the catalog of TCR beta chain sequences. In a later analysis, V and J genes were assigned by comparing TCR nucleotide sequences against IMGT/GENE-DB human TR gene sequences. Using the TCRdist pipeline, a later analysis assigned CDR3 sequences along with most-parsimonious VDJ recombination scenarios. In a later analysis, each TCR beta chain was defined by its CDR3 amino acid sequence together with its V-gene family, and reads lacking a unique V-gene family were excluded. As a way to deal with suspected cross-contamination and a sequencing artifact, a later analysis dropped roughly 600 nucleotide sequences that were highly shared and had low generation probability. In a later analysis, a clonal expansion index for each public chain was calculated from normalized within-repertoire ranks of inferred template counts. Generation probabilities in a later analysis came from a VDJ recombination model fitted to out-of-frame rearrangements, and those results were checked against IGoR. Hypergeometric tests were used in a later analysis to score TCR-TCR, TCR-HLA and TCR-CMV co-occurrence, with a repertoire-size bias correction applied to the TCR pairs. To estimate false discovery rates, a later analysis permuted the HLA or CMV assignments 20 times. In a later analysis, co-occurring TCRs were grouped using DBSCAN, and TCRdist sequence similarity was added for clustering within HLA-allele-positive subsets. For co-occurrence clustering, repertoires with fewer than 30,000 or more than 120,000 public chains were excluded, along with roughly 5 repertoires with anomalous nucleotide sharing. TCRdb obtained this table from immuneACCESS and retained in-frame rearrangements with V and J assigned. These tables miss some clones; where compared with another copy, unresolved V genes account for less than half of the shortfall, and the remainder is unexplained. The V and J calls and clone size are taken from that table; D and trimming were inferred from the DNA. The sample profile shows some 200,000 clones; around four fifths of them were found once. The ten most abundant clones make up about 0.58% of the sample.

This clonotype was obtained from a woman in her forties in good health and CMV-seronegative. The rearrangement combines TRBV7-7 with TRBJ1-1, with the D gene not clear enough to name. The sample consisted of PBMCs. The CDR3 region reads CASSLLKEIQEAFF. The sequenced DNA is TGTGCTAGCAGCTTACTTAAGGAGATCCAGGAAGCTTTCTTT.